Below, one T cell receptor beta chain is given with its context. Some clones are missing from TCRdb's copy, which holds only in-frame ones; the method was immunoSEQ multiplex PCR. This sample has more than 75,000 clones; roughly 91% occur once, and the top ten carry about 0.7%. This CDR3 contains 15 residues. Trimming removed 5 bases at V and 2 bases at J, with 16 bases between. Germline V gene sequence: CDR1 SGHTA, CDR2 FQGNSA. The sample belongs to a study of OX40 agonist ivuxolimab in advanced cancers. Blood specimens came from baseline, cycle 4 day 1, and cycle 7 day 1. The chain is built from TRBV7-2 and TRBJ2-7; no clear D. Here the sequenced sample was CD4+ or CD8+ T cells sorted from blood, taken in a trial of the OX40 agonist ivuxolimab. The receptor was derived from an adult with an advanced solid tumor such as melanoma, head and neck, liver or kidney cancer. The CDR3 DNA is TGTGCCAGCAGCCCAGCGAGCAGTCTCACCTACGAGCAGTACTTC. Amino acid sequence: CASSPASSLTYEQYF.